One sample yielded the 26 T cell receptor beta chains listed below, sequenced in a study of Graves' ophthalmopathy and Graves' hyperthyroidism. Amplified TCR beta CDR3 regions were obtained using RNA transcripts as template. RT-PCR was first run with HTBI primers, then multiplex PCR in a second round. MiXCR, applied by TCRdb to the multiplex PCR reads, yields one record per CDR3 protein. This table holds some 210,000 distinct CDR3 sequences, 25% to 35% found once. The material sequenced was peripheral blood. The source is a man between 50 and 59 years old with Graves' ophthalmopathy.

This clonotype came up many times. The chain carries TRBV6-5 and TRBJ1-5; TRBD1 might be the D (5 bases). The CDR3 totals 13 residues. In germline, CDR1 is MNHEY, CDR2 SVGAGI. Trimming cost V 6 bases and J 4 bases, with 10 bases left between them. The CDR3 DNA reads TGTGCCAGCAGAGGGGCAGGGAATCAGCCCCAGCATTTT. Encoded protein: CASRGAGNQPQHF.

This clonotype was seen once. This chain connects TRBV28 to TRBJ1-2; 11 nucleotides match TRBD1. V shed 6 bases, J shed 3 bases, and the junction held 3 bases outside the gene matches. Germline CDR1 MDHEN, CDR2 SYDVKM. The CDR3 is 14 residues long. CDR3 sequence reads: CASRRDRGYYGYTF. As DNA, the CDR3 is TGTGCCAGCAGGCGGGACAGGGGGTACTATGGCTACACCTTC.

This clonotype was found many times. The V gene is TRBV28, the J gene TRBJ2-5; 7 bases agree with TRBD2. Germline V gene sequence: CDR1 MDHEN, CDR2 SYDVKM. The CDR3 consists of 15 residues. V dropped 11 bases and J dropped 3; count of bases not matched to a gene: 15. CDR3 in amino acids: CASQDGGRVKETQYF. The CDR3 coding sequence is TGTGCCTCCCAAGATGGAGGGAGGGTAAAAGAGACCCAGTACTTC.

This clonotype was counted ten times or more. The chain uses TRBV12-3 or TRBV12-4 and TRBJ2-7; possible D gene TRBD2, 6 bases. V was pared by 1 base and J by 5 bases, with 12 bases between. There are 14 residues in the CDR3. The CDR3 coding sequence is TGTGCCAGCAGTTTAGGTCGGGAGAAGGACGAGCAGTACTTC. This codes for CASSLGREKDEQYF.

This clonotype was counted ten times or more. The chain combines TRBV6-2 or TRBV6-3 with TRBJ2-7, with D maybe TRBD2 (6 bases). Germline V gives CDR1 MNHEY, CDR2 SVGEGT. Trimming removed 6 bases from V and 3 bases from J, with 21 bases in between. The CDR3 has 16 amino acids. DNA for the CDR3: TGTGCCAGCAGCTTCTCGACCCCAGCGGGCTTCTACGAGCAGTACTTC. It specifies CASSFSTPAGFYEQYF.

This clonotype has ten or more counts. The chain links TRBV6-1 to TRBJ1-1; D remains ambiguous. V lost 7 bases and J lost 0, with 12 bases in between. Germline loops: CDR1 MNHNS, CDR2 SASEGT. This CDR3 is built from 14 residues. CDR3 protein: CASTTPGVNTEAFF. CDR3 nucleotides: TGTGCCAGCACAACCCCAGGCGTGAACACTGAAGCTTTCTTT.

This clonotype came up many times. J is TRBJ2-7 and V is TRBV18; TRBD2 matches at 9 bases. CDR1 and CDR2 (germline): KGHSH, LQKENI. J was trimmed by 2 bases and V by 1 base; bases with no gene match: 3. The CDR3 extends over 15 amino acids. The CDR3 reads CASSPLTSGPYEQYF. As DNA, the CDR3 is TGTGCCAGCTCACCACTAACTAGCGGGCCCTACGAGCAGTACTTC. Together with reference TRBV18 and TRBJ2-7, the CDR3 gives the full variable domain: NAGVMQNPRHLVRRRGQEARLRCSPMKGHSHVYWYRQLPEEGLKFMVYLQKENIIDESGMPKERFSAEFPKEGPSILRIQQVVRGDSAAYFCASSPLTSGPYEQYFGPGTRLTVT.

The table lists this clonotype with a count of one. This rearrangement joins TRBV28 to TRBJ1-2; possibly TRBD1 for D (6 bases). This CDR3 region has 14 residues. The germline V gene has CDR1 MDHEN and CDR2 SYDVKM. The ends were cut back, 10 bases at V and 0 bases at J, with 15 bases in the middle. CDR3 in amino acids: CATQQGLPNYGYTF. CDR3 sequence (DNA): TGTGCCACCCAACAGGGATTACCTAACTATGGCTACACCTTC.

This clonotype has only a few counts. The gene calls are TRBV7-9 and TRBJ2-4; D not certain. Germline V gene sequence: CDR1 SEHNR, CDR2 FQNEAQ (reference sequence). The CDR3 is 16 residues long. Between the trimmed V and J ends, which lost 1 base and 0 bases, there was a span of 10 bases. The CDR3 spells CASSLEGNLAKNIQYF. CDR3 bases: TGTGCCAGCAGCTTAGAGGGAAACCTAGCCAAAAACATTCAGTACTTC. The full variable domain, rest sourced from reference TRBV7-9 and TRBJ2-4, is DTGVSQNPRHKITKRGQNVTFRCDPISEHNRLYWYRQTLGQGPEFLTYFQNEAQLEKSRLLSDRFSAERPKGSFSTLEIQRTEQGDSAMYLCASSLEGNLAKNIQYFGAGTRLSVL.

This clonotype was seen many times. Its ends do not fully match the called genes, so a read error is possible. This chain links TRBV7-2 with TRBJ2-5, with TRBD2 matching 9 bases. Germline loops: CDR1 SGHTA, CDR2 FQGNSA. This CDR3 is 14 amino acids long. In DNA form, the CDR3 reads TGTGCCAGCAGCTCGGCGGGAGGGCGGGAGATCCAGTACTTC. Its translation: CASSSAGGREIQYF.

The chain uses TRBV6-1 and TRBJ1-6, with D possibly being TRBD1 (6 bases). V lost 10 bases and J lost 8, with 15 bases in between. This CDR3 region has 13 residues. Looked up from germline, CDR1 is MNHNS and CDR2 is SASEGT. CDR3 DNA sequence: TGTGCCAACCGGGACACCCAATATTCACCCCTCCACTTT. It codes for CANRDTQYSPLHF.

Ten or more counts support this clonotype. This chain uses TRBV27 with TRBJ1-1, with D perhaps matching TRBD1 (6 bases). Germline CDR1 MNHEY, CDR2 SMNVEV (reference sequence). This CDR3 has 14 amino acids. Trimming took off 2 bases at V and 6 bases at J, with 13 bases between the two ends. This CDR3 is CASSLRGGDAEAFF. The CDR3 nucleotides are TGTGCCAGCAGTTTAAGAGGGGGTGATGCTGAAGCTTTCTTT.

The chain has TRBV9 and TRBJ1-2; 10 bases agree with TRBD1. V was pared by 6 bases and J by 0 bases, with 8 bases of the junction left unmatched. Germline V gives CDR1 SGDLS, CDR2 YYNGEE. The CDR3 runs to 16 residues. This chain's CDR3 is CASNPTGGQANYGYTF. The DNA for the CDR3 is TGTGCCAGCAACCCGACAGGGGGCCAAGCTAACTATGGCTACACCTTC.

In its sample, this clonotype was seen many times. This chain joins TRBV6-5 and TRBJ1-5; weak D call: TRBD1 (5 bases). CDR1 is MNHEY and CDR2 is SVGAGI in the germline V gene. The CDR3 totals 12 residues. The germline V and J ends were trimmed by 8 bases and 5 bases, with 10 bases remaining between them. This chain's CDR3 is CASAGNDQPQHF. The CDR3 nucleotides read TGTGCCAGCGCAGGGAACGATCAGCCCCAGCATTTT.

This clonotype was detected ten times or more. V and J are TRBV3-1 and TRBJ1-2; D uncertain. The CDR3 consists of 13 residues. Germline lookup yields CDR1 LGHDT and CDR2 YNNKEL (reference sequence). The ends were cut back, 3 bases at V and 2 bases at J, with 7 bases in the middle. The CDR3 protein is CASSQQANYGYTF. CDR3 nucleotide sequence: TGTGCCAGCAGCCAGCAGGCCAACTATGGCTACACCTTC.

This clonotype was recorded many times. V and J are TRBV19 and TRBJ1-3, with D perhaps TRBD1 (6 bases). CDR3 length: 15 residues. V lost 4 bases and J 0 bases, leaving 10 bases between the germline ends. CDR1 and CDR2 from the germline V gene are LNHDA and SQIVND (reference sequence). The CDR3 protein is CASSTRGSSGNTIYF. For the CDR3, the DNA is TGTGCCAGTAGTACGAGGGGGAGCTCTGGAAACACCATATATTTT.

This clonotype has ten or more counts. The chain uses TRBV9 and TRBJ2-7, with 7 bases matching TRBD2. This CDR3 comprises 17 residues. Germline V CDR1 and CDR2: SGDLS, YYNGEE. The junction had 10 bases not matched to a gene; V was cut back by 0 bases and J by 1 base. CDR3 residues: CASSVDGSLADSYEQYF. CDR3 sequence (DNA): TGTGCCAGCAGCGTAGATGGGAGTCTAGCGGATTCCTACGAGCAGTACTTC.

V gene TRBV20-1 combines with J gene TRBJ2-7; tentatively, D is TRBD1 (5 bases). The CDR3 has 14 residues. The V and J ends lost 6 bases and 0 bases respectively, with 15 bases between them. The V gene's germline CDR1 is DFQATT and CDR2 SNEGSKA (reference sequence). This CDR3 is CSAPGHQSSYEQYF. CDR3 sequence (DNA): TGCAGTGCACCCGGACACCAGTCCTCCTACGAGCAGTACTTC.

This clonotype was seen only a few times. The rearrangement uses TRBV6-1 and TRBJ2-7, with a weak D call TRBD2 (6 bases). The CDR3 length is 13 residues. The germline CDR1 and CDR2 sequences are MNHNS and SASEGT. The V gene lost 7 bases and the J gene lost 5 bases, with 15 bases spanning the gap. CDR3 region: CASKGTARNEQYF. The CDR3 coding sequence is TGTGCCAGCAAGGGGACTGCACGAAACGAGCAGTACTTC.

The chain uses TRBV6-5 and TRBJ2-7, with D tentatively TRBD1 or TRBD2 (5 bases each). The germline V gene has CDR1 MNHEY and CDR2 SVGAGI. V was pared by 0 bases and J by 5 bases, with 17 bases between. This CDR3 spans 16 amino acids. Here the CDR3 DNA reads TGTGCCAGCAGTTACTCAGGGACCAGGGATGGCAACGAGCAGTACTTC. As protein: CASSYSGTRDGNEQYF.

V is TRBV7-8 and J is TRBJ2-5; D gene ambiguous. Germline CDR1 and CDR2: SGHVS and FQNEAQ. The CDR3 runs to 15 residues. The ends were cut back, 4 bases at V and 5 bases at J, with 17 bases in the middle. CDR3 amino acids: CASSSQISPYETQYF. The CDR3 nucleotides are TGTGCCAGCAGCTCCCAAATCTCACCTTACGAGACCCAGTACTTC.

This clonotype was detected many times. The rearrangement links TRBV6-2 or TRBV6-3 to TRBJ1-1; 8 bases line up with TRBD1. Germline CDR1 reads MNHEY; CDR2 reads SVGEGT. V lost 5 bases, J lost 4 bases, and 12 bases stayed unmatched. The CDR3 consists of 16 residues. DNA of the CDR3: TGTGCCAGCAGTGCGGGGACAGGTGGGATTGGCACTGAAGCTTTCTTT. Translation: CASSAGTGGIGTEAFF.

This clonotype was recorded many times. CDR3 DNA sequence: TGCAGCGTGATACCGGGACTAGTGAACACCGGGGAGCTGTTTTTT. Translation gives CSVIPGLVNTGELFF. V usage is TRBV29-1 and J usage is TRBJ2-2, with 8 bases identical to TRBD2. Germline V gene data show CDR1 as SQVTM and CDR2 as ANQGSEA. V shed 6 bases, J shed 1 base, and the junction held 7 bases outside the gene matches. This CDR3 comprises 15 residues.

This clonotype was seen repeatedly, ten times or more. The chain has TRBV29-1 and TRBJ2-5; a possible D gene is TRBD1 (7 bases). This CDR3 is built from 12 residues. Trimming cost V 3 bases and J 5 bases, with 10 bases left between them. Germline loops: CDR1 SQVTM, CDR2 ANQGSEA. CDR3 region: CSVEEGAETQYF. The CDR3 DNA reads as TGCAGCGTTGAGGAGGGGGCCGAGACCCAGTACTTC.

This clonotype has ten or more counts. The chain has TRBV6-1 and TRBJ2-6; possibly TRBD1 for D (6 bases). V lost 6 bases and J lost 2, with 14 bases in between. Germline CDR1 reads MNHNS; CDR2 reads SASEGT. The CDR3 contains 16 residues. The CDR3 is CASSNPTGTGANVLTF. The DNA for the CDR3 is TGTGCCAGCAGCAATCCGACAGGAACTGGGGCCAACGTCCTGACTTTC.

This clonotype was detected ten times or more. The chain is built from TRBV18 and TRBJ1-6; 7 nucleotides agree with TRBD1. This CDR3 has 15 residues. Germline V gives CDR1 KGHSH, CDR2 LQKENI. Unmatched junction bases numbered 8, after V lost 5 bases and J lost 7 bases. CDR3 in DNA: TGTGCCAGCTCAACCCAGGCAGGGGGAAATTCACCCCTCCACTTT. Protein sequence: CASSTQAGGNSPLHF.